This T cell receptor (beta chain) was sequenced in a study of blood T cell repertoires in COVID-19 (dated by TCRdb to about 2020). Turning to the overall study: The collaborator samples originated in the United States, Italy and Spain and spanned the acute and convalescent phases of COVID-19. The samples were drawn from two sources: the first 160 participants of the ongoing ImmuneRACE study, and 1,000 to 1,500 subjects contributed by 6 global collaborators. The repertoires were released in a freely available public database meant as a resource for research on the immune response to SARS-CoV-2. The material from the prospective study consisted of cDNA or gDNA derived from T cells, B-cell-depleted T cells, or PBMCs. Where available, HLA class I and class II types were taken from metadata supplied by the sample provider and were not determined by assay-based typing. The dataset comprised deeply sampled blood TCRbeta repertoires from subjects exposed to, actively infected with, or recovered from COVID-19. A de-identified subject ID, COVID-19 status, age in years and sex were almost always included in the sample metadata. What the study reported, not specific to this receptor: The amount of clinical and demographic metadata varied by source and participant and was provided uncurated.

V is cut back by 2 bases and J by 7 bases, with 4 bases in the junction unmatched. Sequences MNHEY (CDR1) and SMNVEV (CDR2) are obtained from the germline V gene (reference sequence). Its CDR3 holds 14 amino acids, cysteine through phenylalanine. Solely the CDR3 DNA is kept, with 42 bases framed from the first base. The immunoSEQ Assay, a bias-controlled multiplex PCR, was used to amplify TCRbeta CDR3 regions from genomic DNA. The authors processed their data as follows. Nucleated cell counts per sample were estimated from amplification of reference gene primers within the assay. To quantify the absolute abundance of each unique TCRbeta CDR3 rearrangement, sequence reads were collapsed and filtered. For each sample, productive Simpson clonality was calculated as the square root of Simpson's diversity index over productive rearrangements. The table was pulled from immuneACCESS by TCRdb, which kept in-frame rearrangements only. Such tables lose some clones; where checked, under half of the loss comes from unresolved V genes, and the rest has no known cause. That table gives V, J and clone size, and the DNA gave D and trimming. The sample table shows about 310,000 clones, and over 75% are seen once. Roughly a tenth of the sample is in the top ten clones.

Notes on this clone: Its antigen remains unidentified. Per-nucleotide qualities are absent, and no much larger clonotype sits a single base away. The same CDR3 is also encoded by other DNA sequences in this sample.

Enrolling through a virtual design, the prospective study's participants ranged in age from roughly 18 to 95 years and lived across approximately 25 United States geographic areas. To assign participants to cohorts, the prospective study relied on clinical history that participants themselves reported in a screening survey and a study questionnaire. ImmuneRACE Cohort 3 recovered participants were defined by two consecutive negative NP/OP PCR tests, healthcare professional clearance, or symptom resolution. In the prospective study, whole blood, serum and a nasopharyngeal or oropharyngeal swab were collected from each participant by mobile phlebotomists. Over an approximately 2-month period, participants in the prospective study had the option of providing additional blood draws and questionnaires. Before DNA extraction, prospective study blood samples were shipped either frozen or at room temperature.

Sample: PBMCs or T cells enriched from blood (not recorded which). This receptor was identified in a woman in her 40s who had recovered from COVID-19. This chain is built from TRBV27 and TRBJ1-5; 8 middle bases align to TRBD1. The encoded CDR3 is CASSLDRGGQPQHF. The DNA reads TGTGCCAGCAGTTTAGACAGGGGTGGACAGCCCCAGCATTTT.